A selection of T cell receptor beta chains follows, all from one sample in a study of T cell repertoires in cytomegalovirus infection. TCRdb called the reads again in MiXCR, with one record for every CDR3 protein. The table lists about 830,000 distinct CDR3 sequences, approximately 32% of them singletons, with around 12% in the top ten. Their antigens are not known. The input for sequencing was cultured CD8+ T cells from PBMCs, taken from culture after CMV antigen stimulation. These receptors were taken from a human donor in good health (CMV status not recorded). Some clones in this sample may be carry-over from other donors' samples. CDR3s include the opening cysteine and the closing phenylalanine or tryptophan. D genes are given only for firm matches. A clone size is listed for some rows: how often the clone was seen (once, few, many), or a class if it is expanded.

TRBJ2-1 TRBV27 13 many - TGTGCCAGCACTCCCTTAGGGTTTGGTACGCAGTTCTTC CASTPLGFGTQFF
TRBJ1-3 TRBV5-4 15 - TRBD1 TGTGCCAGCAGGCCTTCGACAGGGGTTGGAAACACCATATATTTT CASRPSTGVGNTIYF
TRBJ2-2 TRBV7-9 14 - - TGTGCCAGCAGGTGGGACGGTGGGACCGGGGAGCTGTTTTTT CASRWDGGTGELFF
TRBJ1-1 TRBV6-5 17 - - TGTGCCAGCAGAATCATCTCCCGAAGGGCTATGAACACTGAAGCTTTCTTT CASRIISRRAMNTEAFF
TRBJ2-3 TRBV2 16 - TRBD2 TGTGCCAGCATTAACCGGCGGGGGGGAGGCACAGATACGCAGTATTTT CASINRRGGGTDTQYF
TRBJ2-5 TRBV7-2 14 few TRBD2 TGTGCCAGCAGCTTATTCGGGGGGGCCCCCACCCAGTACTTC CASSLFGGAPTQYF
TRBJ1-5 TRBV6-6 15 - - TGTGCCAGCAGTTACTCTCTCAGACCGGGAGAGCCCCAGCATTTT CASSYSLRPGEPQHF
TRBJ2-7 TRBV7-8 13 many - TGTGCCAGCAGCTTAGAAGTTTCCTACGAGCAGTACTTC CASSLEVSYEQYF
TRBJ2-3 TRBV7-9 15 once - TGTGCCAGCAGCTTAGGGCAGGGGGGGCCAGATACGCAGTATTTT CASSLGQGGPDTQYF
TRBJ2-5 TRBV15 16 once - TGTGCCACCAGCAGAATTACCCGGGCCCCCCAAGAGACCCAGTACTTC CATSRITRAPQETQYF
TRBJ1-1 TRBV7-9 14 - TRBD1 TGTGCCAGCAGCGGAGAAGGAGGGGGCCGCGGAGCTTTCTTT CASSGEGGGRGAFF
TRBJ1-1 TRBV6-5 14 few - TGTGCCAGCAGCCAAGATTTGGCCTCGGGGGGAGCTTTCTTT CASSQDLASGGAFF
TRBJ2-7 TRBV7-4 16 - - TGTGCCAGCAGCGGAAAACACAGGGTGATGGGGTACGAGCAGTACTTC CASSGKHRVMGYEQYF
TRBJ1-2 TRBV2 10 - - TGTGCCAGCATAGGACGCGGCTACACCTTC CASIGRGYTF
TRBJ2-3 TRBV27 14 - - TGTGCCAGCAGTTTATTCAACCTGGGAGATACGCAGTATTTT CASSLFNLGDTQYF
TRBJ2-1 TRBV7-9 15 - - TGTGCCAGCAGCTTAGCGCGGTACAGGTACAATGAGCAGTTCTTC CASSLARYRYNEQFF
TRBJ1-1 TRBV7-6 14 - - TGTGCCAGCAGCTTAGGGGTGGGAGACACTGAAGCTTTCTTT CASSLGVGDTEAFF
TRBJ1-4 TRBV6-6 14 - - TGTGCCAGCTGGCCAACCACCGTGAATGAAAAACTGTTTTTT CASWPTTVNEKLFF
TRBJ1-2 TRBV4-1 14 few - TGCGCCAGCAGCCAGGGACCATTTGTCGATGGCTACACCTTC CASSQGPFVDGYTF
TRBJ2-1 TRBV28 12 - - TGTGCCAGCAGTCTCCCGGTCAATGAGCAGTTCTTC CASSLPVNEQFF
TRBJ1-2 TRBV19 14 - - TGTGCCAGTGACGGACGGCGCAATAACTATGGCTACACCTTC CASDGRRNNYGYTF
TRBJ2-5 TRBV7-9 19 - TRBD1 TGTGCCAGCAGCACAAACCGGGACAGGGGGCGCTTGGGACAAGAGACCCAGTACTTC CASSTNRDRGRLGQETQYF
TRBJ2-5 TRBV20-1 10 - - TGCAGTGCTAAATGGGAGACCCAGTACTTC CSAKWETQYF
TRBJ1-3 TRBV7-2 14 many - TGTGCCAGCACCCCGGGACCTTGGGGAAACACCATATATTTT CASTPGPWGNTIYF
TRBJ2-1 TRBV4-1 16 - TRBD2 TGCGCCAGCAGCCAGCGGGGAGGGACTAGCGTCAATGAGCAGTTCTTC CASSQRGGTSVNEQFF
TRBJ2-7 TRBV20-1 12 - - TGCAGTGCTGGAGGGCAGAACTACGAGCAGTACTTC CSAGGQNYEQYF
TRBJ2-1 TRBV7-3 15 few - TGTGCCAGCAGCTTAAGTGGGGATACCTACAATGAGCAGTTCTTC CASSLSGDTYNEQFF
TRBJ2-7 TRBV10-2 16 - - TGCGCCAGCAGTGAGGGGCGGGGCAGGGACCCTTACGAGCAGTACTTC CASSEGRGRDPYEQYF
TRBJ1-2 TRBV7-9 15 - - TGTGCCAGCAGCTCGAGGGGTAGCGAGTACTATGGCTACACCTTC CASSSRGSEYYGYTF
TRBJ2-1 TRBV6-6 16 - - TGTGCCAGCAGTTGGACTTCTCCAAGCTCCTACAATGAGCAGTTCTTC CASSWTSPSSYNEQFF
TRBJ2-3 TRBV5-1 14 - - TGCGCCAGCAGCTTGGAAGCAAGGTCAGATACGCAGTATTTT CASSLEARSDTQYF
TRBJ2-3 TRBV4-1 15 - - TGCGCCAGCAGCCATTTTCCCAGATACACAGATACGCAGTATTTT CASSHFPRYTDTQYF
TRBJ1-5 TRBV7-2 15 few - TGTGCCAGCAGCTTAGATCCAGGGGCGGGTCAGCCCCAGCATTTT CASSLDPGAGQPQHF
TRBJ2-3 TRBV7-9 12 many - TGTGCCAGCAGCTCACTACGAGATACGCAGTATTTT CASSSLRDTQYF
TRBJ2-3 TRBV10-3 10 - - TGTGCCATCGGCGGGGAGGCGCAGTATTTT CAIGGEAQYF
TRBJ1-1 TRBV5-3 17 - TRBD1 TGTGCCAGCCTGCCCGAACTAACAGGGGGCTGGGGCACTGAAGCTTTCTTT CASLPELTGGWGTEAFF
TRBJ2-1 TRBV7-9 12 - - TGTGCCAGCAGCTTAGTTTGGGATGAGCAGTTCTTC CASSLVWDEQFF
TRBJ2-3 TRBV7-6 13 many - TGTGCCAGCAGCTTAGCGCTGGGAGATACGCAGTATTTT CASSLALGDTQYF
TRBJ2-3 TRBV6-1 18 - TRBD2 TGTGCCAGCAGTTCTTTCATTCTAGCGGGGAGCAACACAGATACGCAGTATTTT CASSSFILAGSNTDTQYF
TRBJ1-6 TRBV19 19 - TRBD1 TGTGCCAGTAGTATATTAGGGTGGACAGGGCCTCGGAAAGATTCACCCCTCCACTTT CASSILGWTGPRKDSPLHF
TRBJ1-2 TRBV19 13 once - TGTGCCAGTAGTATAAGGTTCAACTATGGCTACACCTTC CASSIRFNYGYTF
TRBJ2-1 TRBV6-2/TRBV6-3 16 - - TGTGCCAGCAGTTACCCTTCAGACCCGGGGCGGGATGAGCAGTTCTTC CASSYPSDPGRDEQFF
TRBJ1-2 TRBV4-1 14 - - TGCGCCAGCAGCCAAGGTCCGGCCGACTATGGCTACACCTTC CASSQGPADYGYTF
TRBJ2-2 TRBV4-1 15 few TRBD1 TGCGCCAGCAGCCCAAGGCAGGGGGTCACCGGGGAGCTGTTTTTT CASSPRQGVTGELFF
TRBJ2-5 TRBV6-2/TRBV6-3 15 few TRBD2 TGTGCCAGCACCATCCAGCGGGGACGCGGGGAGACCCAGTACTTC CASTIQRGRGETQYF
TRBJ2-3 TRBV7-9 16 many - TGTGCCAGCAGTGACCTAGGGGGGGCCGGCACAGATACGCAGTATTTT CASSDLGGAGTDTQYF
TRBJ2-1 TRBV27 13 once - TGTGCCAGCAGTTCCGATGATTACAATGAGCAGTTCTTC CASSSDDYNEQFF
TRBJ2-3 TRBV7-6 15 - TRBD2 TGTGCCAGCGACAGCCCAAAGCGGGGAGCGTATACGCAGTATTTT CASDSPKRGAYTQYF
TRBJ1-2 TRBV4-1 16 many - TGCGCCAGCAGCCAAGATACTACAGGTCTTCACTATGGCTACACCTTC CASSQDTTGLHYGYTF
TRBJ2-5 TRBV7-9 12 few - TGTGCCAGCACCGGTTTCGAGGAGACCCAGTACTTC CASTGFEETQYF
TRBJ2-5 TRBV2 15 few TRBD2 TGTGCCAGCAGTGAAGGAAGCGGGGGGGCTGAGACCCAGTACTTC CASSEGSGGAETQYF
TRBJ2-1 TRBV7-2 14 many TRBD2 TGTGCCAGCAGCTTAGAGCGGGAGTACAATGAGCAGTTCTTC CASSLEREYNEQFF
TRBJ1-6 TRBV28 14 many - TGTGCCAGCAGTTCCCGCAGCTACAATTCACCCCTCCACTTT CASSSRSYNSPLHF
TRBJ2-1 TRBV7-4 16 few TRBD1 TGTGCCAGCAGCCCGCTAGGGACAGGGTGGCAGGGTGAGCAGTTCTTC CASSPLGTGWQGEQFF
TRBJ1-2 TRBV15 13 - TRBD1 TGTGCCGTGGACCGGGACAGGGCCTATGGCTACACCTTC CAVDRDRAYGYTF
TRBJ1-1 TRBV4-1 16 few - TGCGCCAGCAGCCAAGATGGTGCCGGTCCGAACACTGAAGCTTTCTTT CASSQDGAGPNTEAFF
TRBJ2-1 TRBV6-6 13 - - TGTGCCAGCACCTGGGGACTCAACAATGAGCAGTTCTTC CASTWGLNNEQFF
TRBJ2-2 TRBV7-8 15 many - TGTGCCAGCAGTGCCAGGGGATGGGGGCCCGGGGAGCTGTTTTTT CASSARGWGPGELFF
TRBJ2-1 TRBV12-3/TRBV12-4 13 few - TGTGCCAGCAGTTTTACTCCTCGCGTTGAGCAGTTCTTC CASSFTPRVEQFF
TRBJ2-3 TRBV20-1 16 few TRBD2 TGCAGTGCGGGGACTAGCGGGGGGCCGGGCACAGATACGCAGTATTTT CSAGTSGGPGTDTQYF